This entry lists 14 T cell receptor beta chains sequenced from one sample in a study of T cells in Graves' hyperthyroidism and ophthalmopathy. Regions amplified from RNA transcripts were the TCR beta CDR3 regions. In the first-round RT-PCR of the TCR CDR3, the HTBI primer set was used. TCRdb fed the multiplex PCR reads into MiXCR, producing one record per CDR3 protein. The repertoire has roughly 240,000 distinct CDR3 sequences, about 24% of them found once; the top ten carry 35% to 40%. The specimen was blood. Receptors originate from a woman in her 40s with Graves' ophthalmopathy.

This clonotype has ten or more counts. The gene calls are TRBV6-1 and TRBJ1-5; 8 bases map to TRBD1. Germline V gene lookup returns CDR1 MNHNS and CDR2 SASEGT. The CDR3 length is 14 residues. J lost 7 bases, V lost 2 bases, and 4 bases had no gene match. The CDR3 protein is CASSEQGAGQPQHF. The CDR3 nucleotides are TGTGCCAGCAGTGAACAGGGGGCAGGGCAGCCCCAGCATTTT.

This clonotype was seen at least ten times. The CDR3 protein is CASSPSTGLEQYF. The CDR3 DNA is TGTGCCAGCAGTCCTTCGACAGGTCTGGAGCAGTACTTC. The rearrangement uses TRBV28 and TRBJ2-7; weak D call: TRBD1 (6 bases). This CDR3 comprises 13 residues. V was clipped by 5 bases and J by 7 bases, with 15 bases between them. Looked up from germline, CDR1 is MDHEN and CDR2 is SYDVKM.

This clonotype came up many times. The chain's CDR3 is CSVEIPGGENIQYF. CDR3 nucleotide sequence: TGCAGCGTTGAAATTCCGGGAGGTGAAAACATTCAGTACTTC. The rearrangement links TRBV29-1 to TRBJ2-4; TRBD2 aligns across 7 bases. V was pared by 2 bases and J by 5 bases, with 6 bases of the junction left unmatched. Germline V CDR1 and CDR2: SQVTM, ANQGSEA. CDR3 length: 14 amino acids.

There are many counts of this clonotype. The J gene is TRBJ2-4, the V gene TRBV19; TRBD1 matches 11 bases. Germline-derived CDR1 and CDR2 are LNHDA and SQIVND (reference sequence). With V trimmed by 4 bases and J by 8 bases, 10 bases remained unmatched. CDR3 size: 16 residues. The DNA of the CDR3 is TGTGCCAGTAGTACCCACCAGGACAGGGGGCCGGACATTCAGTACTTC. This gives the protein CASSTHQDRGPDIQYF.

The chain uses TRBV7-2 and TRBJ2-5; 10 bases are a match to TRBD1. This CDR3 has 16 residues. The germline CDR1 and CDR2 sequences are SGHTA and FQGNSA. J was trimmed by 4 bases and V by 4 bases; bases with no gene match: 9. Here the CDR3 reads CASSYRDRGGGETQYF. The CDR3 DNA reads as TGTGCCAGCAGCTACCGGGACAGGGGCGGTGGAGAGACCCAGTACTTC.

This clonotype was found many times. The rearrangement uses TRBV6-5 and TRBJ2-4, with 13 bases aligning to TRBD2. This CDR3 is built from 15 residues. The V segment lost 7 bases and the J segment 7 bases; nucleotides outside the gene matches: 7. Per the germline V gene, CDR1 is MNHEY and CDR2 is SVGAGI. For the CDR3, the DNA is TGTGCCAGCACCCGGACTAGCGGGAGTGTTAACATTCAGTACTTC. Amino acid sequence: CASTRTSGSVNIQYF.

This clonotype showed up many times. The chain joins TRBV6-1 to TRBJ2-5, with 11 bases aligning to TRBD1. The length of the CDR3 is 17 residues. Looked up from germline, CDR1 is MNHNS and CDR2 is SASEGT. V gave up 7 bases and J gave up 5 bases; unmatched junction bases: 15. The CDR3 loop reads CASTEFLRTGGEETQYF. The CDR3 nucleotides are TGTGCCAGCACCGAGTTTTTACGGACAGGGGGCGAGGAGACCCAGTACTTC.

The chain carries TRBV12-3 or TRBV12-4 and TRBJ1-1; D not resolved. V was cut by 6 bases and J by 11 bases, with 19 bases left in between. CDR3 length: 13 amino acids. The CDR3 region is CASSQGSPDVAFF. CDR3 nucleotides: TGTGCCAGCAGCCAAGGTTCACCCGATGTTGCTTTCTTT.

A few counts support this clonotype. This chain uses TRBV12-3 or TRBV12-4 with TRBJ2-7; unclear D gene. This CDR3 spans 13 amino acids. V was trimmed by 3 bases and J by 2 bases, leaving 8 bases between them. The CDR3 DNA reads as TGTGCCAGCAGTTTGTCCCTTGCCTACGAGCAGTACTTC. Translation: CASSLSLAYEQYF.

This clonotype was seen repeatedly, ten times or more. The chain links TRBV10-3 to TRBJ2-7; 11 nucleotides agree with TRBD2. This CDR3 contains 19 residues. From germline, CDR1 is ENHRY and CDR2 SYGVKD. The ends lost 3 bases at V and 2 bases at J; junction bases unmatched: 15. The CDR3 loop reads CAISDKLTGLAGPAYEQYF. CDR3 nucleotide sequence: TGTGCCATCAGTGATAAATTGACCGGACTAGCGGGCCCTGCCTACGAGCAGTACTTC.

V and J are TRBV20-1 and TRBJ1-1; a possible D gene is TRBD1 (5 bases). The V gene's germline CDR1 is DFQATT and CDR2 SNEGSKA (reference sequence). The CDR3 spans 17 residues. The V end was cut by 0 bases, the J end by 0 bases, with 17 bases between. This CDR3 reads CSARDHGDPMLNTEAFF. Written as DNA, the CDR3 is TGCAGTGCTAGAGATCACGGGGACCCAATGCTGAACACTGAAGCTTTCTTT.

This chain uses TRBV12-3 or TRBV12-4 with TRBJ2-5; D may be TRBD1 or TRBD2 (5 bases each). The CDR3 length is 15 residues. The germline V and J ends were trimmed by 2 bases and 3 bases, with 13 bases remaining between them. This CDR3 is CASSLRGDREETQYF. The DNA for the CDR3 is TGTGCCAGCAGTTTAAGAGGGGATAGGGAAGAGACCCAGTACTTC.

This clonotype was detected many times. This chain uses TRBV6-1 with TRBJ2-2, with 8 bases lining up with TRBD1. This CDR3 comprises 15 residues. Germline CDR1 is MNHNS and CDR2 is SASEGT. J gave up 4 bases and V 5 bases, and 6 bases lay outside the gene matches. In DNA, the CDR3 is TGTGCCAGCAGTCATGGACAGGGTGGCACCGGGGAGCTGTTTTTT. Translated: CASSHGQGGTGELFF.

The chain joins TRBV6-1 to TRBJ2-5, with 10 nucleotides matching TRBD2. CDR3 length: 18 amino acids. Germline CDR1 MNHNS, CDR2 SASEGT. V trimming: 1 base; J trimming: 2 bases; junction bases outside the gene matches: 10. The CDR3 spells CASSEEDRLAGVQETQYF. DNA of the CDR3: TGTGCCAGCAGTGAAGAAGATCGGCTAGCGGGAGTACAAGAGACCCAGTACTTC.